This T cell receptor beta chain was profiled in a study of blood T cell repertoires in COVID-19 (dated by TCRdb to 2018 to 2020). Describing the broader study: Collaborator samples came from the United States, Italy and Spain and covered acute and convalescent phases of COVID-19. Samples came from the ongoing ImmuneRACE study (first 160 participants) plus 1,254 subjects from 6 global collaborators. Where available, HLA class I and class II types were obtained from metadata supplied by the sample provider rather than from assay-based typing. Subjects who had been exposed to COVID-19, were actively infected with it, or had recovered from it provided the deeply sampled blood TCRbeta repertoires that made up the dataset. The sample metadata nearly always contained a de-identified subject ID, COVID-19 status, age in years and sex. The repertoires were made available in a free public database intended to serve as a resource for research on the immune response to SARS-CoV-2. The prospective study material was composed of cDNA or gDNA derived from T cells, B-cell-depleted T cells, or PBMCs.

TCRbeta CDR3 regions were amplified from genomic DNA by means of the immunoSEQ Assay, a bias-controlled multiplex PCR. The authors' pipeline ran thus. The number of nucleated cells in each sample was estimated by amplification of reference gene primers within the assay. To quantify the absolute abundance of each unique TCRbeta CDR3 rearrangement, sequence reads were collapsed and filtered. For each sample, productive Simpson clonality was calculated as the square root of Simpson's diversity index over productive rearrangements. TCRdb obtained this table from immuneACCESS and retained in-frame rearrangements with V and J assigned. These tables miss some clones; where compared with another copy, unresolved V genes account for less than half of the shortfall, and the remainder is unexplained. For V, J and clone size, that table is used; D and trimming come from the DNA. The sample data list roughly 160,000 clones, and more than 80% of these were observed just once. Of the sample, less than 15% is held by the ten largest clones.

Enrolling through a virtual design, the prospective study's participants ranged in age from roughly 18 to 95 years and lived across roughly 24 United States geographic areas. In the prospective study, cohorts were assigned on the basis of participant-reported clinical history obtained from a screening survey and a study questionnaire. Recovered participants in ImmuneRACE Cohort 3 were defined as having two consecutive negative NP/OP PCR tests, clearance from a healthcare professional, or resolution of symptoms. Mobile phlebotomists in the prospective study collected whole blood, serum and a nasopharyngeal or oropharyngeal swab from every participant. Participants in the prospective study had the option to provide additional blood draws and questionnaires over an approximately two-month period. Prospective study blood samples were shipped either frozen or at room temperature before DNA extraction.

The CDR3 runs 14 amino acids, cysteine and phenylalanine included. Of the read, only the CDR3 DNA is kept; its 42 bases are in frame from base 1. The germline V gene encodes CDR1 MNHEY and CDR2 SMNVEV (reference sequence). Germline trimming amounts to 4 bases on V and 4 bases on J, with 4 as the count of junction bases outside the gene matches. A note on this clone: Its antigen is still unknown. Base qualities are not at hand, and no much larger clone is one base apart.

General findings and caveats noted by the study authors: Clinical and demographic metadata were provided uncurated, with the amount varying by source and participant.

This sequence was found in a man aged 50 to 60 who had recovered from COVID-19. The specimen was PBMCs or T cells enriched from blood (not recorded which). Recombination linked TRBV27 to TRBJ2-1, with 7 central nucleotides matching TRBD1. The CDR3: CASSYRQGYNEQFF. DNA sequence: TGTGCCAGCAGTTACAGACAGGGTTACAATGAGCAGTTCTTC.